Listed below are T cell receptor beta chains from one sample, sequenced in a study of identical twins. TCRdb reprocessed the 5' RACE reads with MiXCR, giving one entry per CDR3 protein. The sample consists of more than 350,000 distinct CDR3 sequences, around 9% of them appearing once. The sample taken for sequencing was naive T cells sorted from blood. Every receptor here comes from a woman in her forties or fifties in good health. CDR3s include the opening cysteine and the closing phenylalanine or tryptophan. A D gene is named only where the DNA matches it firmly. Not every row has a clone size; where given, it reads once, few, many or a size class.

j_gene	d_gene	v_gene	abundance	CDR3nt	CDR3aa
TRBJ1-5	-	TRBV4-1	once	TGCGCCAGCAGCGTCGTGAGGGGCAGCAATCAGCCCCAGCATTTT	CASSVVRGSNQPQHF
TRBJ1-1	-	TRBV12-3/TRBV12-4	many	TGTGCCAGCAGTTTAAAACTAGGGACTGAAGCTTTCTTT	CASSLKLGTEAFF
TRBJ1-4	-	TRBV20-1	many	TGCAGTGCTAGAGCGGCAACTAATGAAAAACTGTTTTTT	CSARAATNEKLFF
TRBJ2-2	-	TRBV11-3	-	TGTGCCAGCAGCTTATCGACAGGATCGAACACCGGGGAGCTGTTTTTT	CASSLSTGSNTGELFF
TRBJ1-3	-	TRBV4-2	-	TGTGCCAGCAGCCCGGGGAGAGGAAGCTTCTCTGGAAACACCATATATTTT	CASSPGRGSFSGNTIYF
TRBJ1-2	-	TRBV30	-	TGTGCCTGGAGTGTACATGGGGGGACGACCTATGGCTACACCTTC	CAWSVHGGTTYGYTF
TRBJ1-3	-	TRBV12-3/TRBV12-4	few	TGTGCCAGCAGGAAGACAGCTACTGGAAACACCATATATTTT	CASRKTATGNTIYF
TRBJ1-5	-	TRBV29-1	many	TGCAGCGTTGCCCAGGGAAATCAGCCCCAGCATTTT	CSVAQGNQPQHF
TRBJ2-7	-	TRBV5-5	many	TGTGCCAGCAGCTTGGGGGGCCAGAGCTCCTACGAGCAGTACTTC	CASSLGGQSSYEQYF
TRBJ2-7	TRBD2	TRBV29-1	many	TGCAGCGTTATCTATGGCGGGAGCGAGTACGAGCAGTACTTC	CSVIYGGSEYEQYF